The 31 T cell receptor beta chains given below trace back to one sample, sequenced in a study of blood T cell repertoires in COVID-19. Here immunoSEQ multiplex PCR was the method, and the copy in TCRdb shows in-frame clones only, minus some. This sample has around 150,000 clones; 76% occur once, and the top ten carry 4.2%. The sequencing input was peripheral blood. The receptors shown here come from a man aged 55-75 years with acute or convalescent COVID-19.

This clone appeared a few times. This CDR3 is CASIDGGGAGPHEQFF. CDR3 DNA: TGTGCCAGTATTGATGGAGGCGGTGCCGGGCCCCATGAGCAGTTCTTC. The J gene is TRBJ2-1, the V gene TRBV19, with D possibly matching TRBD2 (5 bases). The V gene's germline CDR1 is LNHDA and CDR2 SQIVND (reference sequence). Trimming left V 7 bases short and J 8 bases short, with 24 bases between. The CDR3 is 16 residues long.

The chain has TRBV29-1 and TRBJ2-7; TRBD2 matches at 9 bases. Germline-derived CDR1 and CDR2 are SQVTM and ANQGSEA. Trimming cost V 1 base and J 6 bases; bases outside gene matches: 7. CDR3 length: 14 amino acids. The DNA for the CDR3 is TGCAGCGTTGAAGTAAGGCGGACTAGCGCCGAGCAGTACTTC. Encoded protein: CSVEVRRTSAEQYF.

V and J are TRBV11-2 and TRBJ2-7; D possibly corresponds to TRBD2 (7 bases). The CDR3 loop spans 16 amino acids. Germline lookup yields CDR1 SGHAT and CDR2 FQNNGV. V was cut by 8 bases and J by 7 bases, with 27 bases left in between. In DNA form, the CDR3 reads TGTGCCAGCGGGCATAGGGACGGGAGGCAGGGGAGGGAGCAGTACTTC. It yields the protein CASGHRDGRQGREQYF.

This clone was observed a single time. The J gene is TRBJ1-2, the V gene TRBV4-1, with D unresolved. CDR1 is MGHRA and CDR2 is YSYEKL in the germline V gene. V gave up 1 base and J gave up 4 bases, with 10 bases separating them. CDR3 length: 14 residues. CDR3 sequence: CASSQAAIGYGYTF. The CDR3 DNA reads as TGCGCCAGCAGCCAAGCCGCCATCGGCTATGGCTACACCTTC.

The chain uses TRBV5-4 and TRBJ2-1, with TRBD1 identical over 10 bases. The CDR3 totals 17 residues. With 4 bases clipped from V and 4 bases from J, the junction kept 11 bases outside the gene matches. Germline assignment: CDR1 SGHNT and CDR2 YYREEE (reference sequence). In nucleotides, the CDR3 is TGTGCCAGCAGCCGGGACAGGGGTGGCGGGAGTTACAATGAGCAGTTCTTC. Its translation: CASSRDRGGGSYNEQFF.

The chain employs TRBV7-6 and TRBJ2-5; perhaps TRBD1 as D (5 bases). CDR3 size: 15 residues. V was cut by 5 bases and J by 3 bases, with 16 bases left in between. Per the germline V gene, CDR1 is SGHVS and CDR2 is FNYEAQ. In DNA form, the CDR3 reads TGTGCCAGCAGCCCACCGGTCCTAGGGGAAGAGACCCAGTACTTC. Translating it yields CASSPPVLGEETQYF.

J is TRBJ2-3 and V is TRBV4-1; 9 nucleotides line up with TRBD1. Germline V gives CDR1 MGHRA, CDR2 YSYEKL. J gave up 2 bases and V 1 base, and 1 base lay outside the gene matches. This CDR3 has 15 amino acids. CDR3 region: CASSQVQGATDTQYF. DNA for the CDR3: TGCGCCAGCAGCCAAGTACAGGGGGCCACAGATACGCAGTATTTT.

This sequence joins TRBV7-3 and TRBJ2-7; 9 nucleotides line up with TRBD1. J was trimmed by 6 bases and V by 5 bases; bases with no gene match: 8. CDR3 size: 14 residues. Germline CDR1 is SGHTA and CDR2 is FQGTGA. This CDR3 reads CASSPQGQGGEQYF. The CDR3 DNA follows: TGTGCCAGCAGCCCGCAGGGACAGGGAGGCGAGCAGTACTTC.

J is TRBJ2-3 and V is TRBV2; 7 bases fit TRBD1. Germline CDR1 and CDR2: SNHLY and FYNNEI. J was trimmed by 4 bases and V by 8 bases; bases with no gene match: 12. The CDR3 is 15 amino acids. DNA of the CDR3: TGTGCCAGCCTCCGTTTGACAGGGCGGGCAGATACGCAGTATTTT. This codes for CASLRLTGRADTQYF.

The chain joins TRBV7-9 to TRBJ2-1, with 11 bases fitting TRBD2. The V segment lost 5 bases and the J segment 7 bases; nucleotides outside the gene matches: 7. Per germline, CDR1 SEHNR and CDR2 FQNEAQ (reference sequence). The length of the CDR3 is 15 residues. The CDR3 DNA sequence: TGTGCCAGCAGCCTAGGGGTAGCGGGAGGGAATGAGCAGTTCTTC. This encodes CASSLGVAGGNEQFF.

The V gene is TRBV7-2, the J gene TRBJ2-5; weak D call: TRBD2 (7 bases). CDR1 SGHTA and CDR2 FQGNSA come from the germline V gene. V was clipped by 7 bases and J by 5 bases, with 14 bases between them. The CDR3 is made up of 13 amino acids. CDR3 nucleotides: TGTGCCAGCATGCGGGGGCGTGCGGAGACCCAGTACTTC. It yields the protein CASMRGRAETQYF.

The gene calls are TRBV20-1 and TRBJ2-7; no reliable D call. Per the germline V gene, CDR1 is DFQATT and CDR2 is SNEGSKA (reference sequence). The V end was cut by 0 bases, the J end by 8 bases, with 5 bases between. This CDR3 has 10 residues. The CDR3 protein is CSARDLKQYF. The CDR3 DNA reads as TGCAGTGCTAGAGATTTAAAGCAGTACTTC.

The chain couples TRBV18 to TRBJ2-1; 11 bases agree with TRBD2. This CDR3 is built from 17 residues. Germline V gives CDR1 KGHSH, CDR2 LQKENI. Trimming cost V 8 bases and J 8 bases; bases outside gene matches: 17. The CDR3 coding sequence is TGTGCCAGCAGGAGGCTAGGACTAGCGGGCTTTAGGGATGAGCAGTTCTTC. It specifies CASRRLGLAGFRDEQFF.

This chain connects TRBV20-1 to TRBJ2-7; tentative D call: TRBD2 (5 bases). The germline CDR1 and CDR2 sequences are DFQATT and SNEGSKA (reference sequence). The CDR3 spans 11 residues. The V gene lost 4 bases and the J gene lost 2 bases, with 6 bases spanning the gap. CDR3 sequence reads: CSAKRTYEQYF. The DNA for the CDR3 is TGCAGTGCTAAGCGGACCTACGAGCAGTACTTC.

This chain connects TRBV19 to TRBJ2-4, with a possible D match to TRBD2 (6 bases). The CDR3 has 13 residues. Trimming removed 8 bases from V and 6 bases from J, with 14 bases in between. CDR1 LNHDA and CDR2 SQIVND come from the germline V gene (reference sequence). The CDR3 sequence: CASLEGERNIQYF. The CDR3 DNA reads as TGTGCCAGTCTGGAGGGAGAGAGAAACATTCAGTACTTC.

The CDR3 DNA sequence: TGTGCCAGCAGCTTTTTTAGCGGGAGGGGCGATGAGCAGTTCTTC. This gives the protein CASSFFSGRGDEQFF. The chain links TRBV7-9 to TRBJ2-1, with TRBD2 identical over 11 bases. The CDR3 covers 15 residues. Looked up from germline, CDR1 is SEHNR and CDR2 is FQNEAQ (reference sequence). Trimming cost V 3 bases and J 8 bases; bases outside gene matches: 6. Supplemented by reference TRBV7-9 and TRBJ2-1, the full variable domain reads DTGVSQNPRHKITKRGQNVTFRCDPISEHNRLYWYRQTLGQGPEFLTYFQNEAQLEKSRLLSDRFSAERPKGSFSTLEIQRTEQGDSAMYLCASSFFSGRGDEQFFGPGTRLTVL.

The chain recombines TRBV19 with TRBJ2-5, with 10 bases that match TRBD1. V shed 3 bases, J shed 6 bases, and the junction held 4 bases outside the gene matches. The CDR3 length is 14 residues. Germline CDR1 LNHDA, CDR2 SQIVND (reference sequence). The CDR3 here is CASSMTGGGQTQYF. The CDR3 DNA reads TGTGCCAGTAGTATGACAGGGGGCGGACAGACCCAGTACTTC.

The CDR3 reads CASTLRAASYEQYF. The CDR3 bases are TGTGCCAGCACCCTAAGAGCGGCTTCCTACGAGCAGTACTTC. The gene calls are TRBV28 and TRBJ2-7; tentatively, D is TRBD2 (5 bases). V lost 7 bases, J lost 1 base, and 14 bases lay in between. Germline CDR1 reads MDHEN; CDR2 reads SYDVKM. The CDR3 is 14 residues long. Full variable domain (rest looked up from reference TRBV28 and TRBJ2-7): DVKVTQSSRYLVKRTGEKVFLECVQDMDHENMFWYRQDPGLGLRLIYFSYDVKMKEKGDIPEGYSVSREKKERFSLILESASTNQTSMYLCASTLRAASYEQYFGPGTRLTVT.

The gene calls are TRBV2 and TRBJ2-3; 8 nucleotides align to TRBD2. The CDR3 totals 15 residues. Germline CDR1 is SNHLY and CDR2 is FYNNEI. The ends lost 4 bases at V and 9 bases at J; junction bases unmatched: 12. Here the CDR3 reads CASSGWTGRALTQYF. The CDR3 nucleotides are TGTGCCAGCAGTGGATGGACCGGGAGGGCCTTAACGCAGTATTTT.

The V call is TRBV21-1, the J call TRBJ2-1; the table names TRBD2, a call not compared with the DNA. TRBV21-1 is deemed a pseudogene. The CDR3 runs 14 residues. CDR3 protein: CASSKAGTCNEQFF. CDR3 nucleotide sequence: TGTGCCAGCAGCAAAGCGGGGACTTGTAATGAGCAGTTCTTC.

A word on this clone: At one end the junction does not follow the germline gene, possibly because of a read error. The chain joins TRBV28 to TRBJ1-2, with D unclear. This CDR3 contains 13 residues. The V gene's germline CDR1 is MDHEN and CDR2 SYDVKM. CDR3 sequence reads: CASNLQWNYGYTF. CDR3 sequence (DNA): TGTGCCAGCAATTTACAGTGGAACTATGGCTACACCTTC.

The rearrangement links TRBV10-1 to TRBJ2-7, with TRBD1 matching over 9 bases. The germline V gene encodes CDR1 WNHNN and CDR2 SYGVQD (reference sequence). The length of the CDR3 is 15 residues. Trimming at V came to 3 bases and at J to 4 bases, leaving 7 bases not matched to a gene. The CDR3, as DNA: TGCGCCAGCAGTGATTTCGGGACAGGGCTTTACGAGCAGTACTTC. This sequence encodes CASSDFGTGLYEQYF.

The chain combines TRBV9 with TRBJ2-5; TRBD2 is a possible D gene (7 bases). CDR3 length: 16 amino acids. Germline V gives CDR1 SGDLS, CDR2 YYNGEE. With 4 bases removed from V and 0 bases from J, the gap between germline ends came to 16 bases. The CDR3: CASSPRGAGYQETQYF. DNA of the CDR3: TGTGCCAGCAGCCCCAGGGGAGCGGGGTACCAAGAGACCCAGTACTTC.

The chain couples TRBV6-5 to TRBJ2-2; TRBD2 is a possible D gene (6 bases). V lost 1 base and J 7 bases, leaving 7 bases between the germline ends. In germline, CDR1 is MNHEY, CDR2 SVGAGI. The CDR3 extends over 13 amino acids. The CDR3 reads CASSYWGGGELFF. The CDR3 DNA is TGTGCCAGCAGTTACTGGGGAGGCGGGGAGCTGTTTTTT.

This clone occurred a few times. The rearrangement links TRBV5-1 to TRBJ1-1; TRBD1 is a possible D gene (5 bases). Looked up from germline, CDR1 is SGHRS and CDR2 is YFSETQ. This CDR3 is 15 amino acids long. V dropped 0 bases and J dropped 1 base, with 10 bases sitting between them. CDR3 DNA: TGCGCCAGCAGCTTGGAGGGGACTGCGAACACTGAAGCTTTCTTT. Its translation: CASSLEGTANTEAFF.

This clone has more than one count but fewer than ten. The chain uses TRBV5-1 and TRBJ2-7; 9 bases fit TRBD1. The CDR3 runs 10 residues. The germline V gene has CDR1 SGHRS and CDR2 YFSETQ. Unmatched junction bases numbered 4, after V lost 8 bases and J lost 10 bases. CDR3: CARRTGEQYF. DNA for the CDR3: TGCGCCAGGAGGACAGGGGAACAGTACTTC.

This clone was seen a few times. The chain uses TRBV30 and TRBJ2-7; possible D gene TRBD1, 5 bases. CDR3 length: 12 residues. V shed 3 bases and J shed 3 bases, with 9 bases lying between them. Per germline, CDR1 GTSNPN and CDR2 SVGIG (reference sequence). In DNA form, the CDR3 reads TGTGCCTGGAGAAAACAGGTCTACGAGCAGTACTTC. Its translation: CAWRKQVYEQYF. The full variable domain, its missing parts supplied by reference TRBV30 and TRBJ2-7, is SQTIHQWPATLVQPVGSPLSLECTVEGTSNPNLYWYRQAAGRGLQLLFYSVGIGQISSEVPQNLSASRPQDRQFILSSKKLLLSDSGFYLCAWRKQVYEQYFGPGTRLTVT.

This clone was seen a single time. J is TRBJ2-1 and V is TRBV7-3, with 9 nucleotides matching TRBD2. Germline V gene lookup returns CDR1 SGHTA and CDR2 FQGTGA. Germline trimming cut 5 bases from V and 6 bases from J; bases unmatched to any gene: 8. The CDR3 runs to 15 residues. CDR3 loop: CASSLRAGGGNEQFF. CDR3 nucleotide sequence: TGTGCCAGCAGCCTTCGAGCGGGAGGAGGCAATGAGCAGTTCTTC.

J is TRBJ2-1 and V is TRBV5-1, with 10 bases that match TRBD1. V lost 4 bases to trimming and J lost 5 bases; unmatched junction nucleotides: 3. The CDR3 is made up of 14 amino acids. Germline assignment: CDR1 SGHRS and CDR2 YFSETQ. The CDR3 reads CASSRDRGNNEQFF. The CDR3 DNA follows: TGCGCCAGCAGCCGGGACAGGGGTAACAATGAGCAGTTCTTC.

V gene TRBV24-1 combines with J gene TRBJ1-2, with 7 nucleotides matching TRBD1. Germline trimming cut 1 base from V and 5 bases from J; bases unmatched to any gene: 3. Germline CDR1 and CDR2: KGHDR and SFDVKD. CDR3 length equals 14 residues. The CDR3: CATSDFRGEYGYTF. The DNA for the CDR3 is TGTGCCACCAGTGATTTCAGGGGGGAGTATGGCTACACCTTC.

This clone was seen once. The chain has TRBV5-5 and TRBJ1-5; TRBD1 might be the D (6 bases). Germline loops: CDR1 SGHKS, CDR2 YYEKEE (reference sequence). This CDR3 has 15 amino acids. V was shortened by 4 bases and J by 0 bases, with 11 bases between the two germline ends. CDR3 loop: CASSAGTYSNQPQHF. Written as DNA, the CDR3 is TGTGCCAGCAGCGCCGGGACATATAGCAATCAGCCCCAGCATTTT.